Below, one T cell receptor beta chain is given with its context. Germline CDR1 is SGHNT and CDR2 is YENEEA. Trimming took 1 base from V and 11 from J, leaving 9 bases between them. This CDR3 contains 12 residues. These data come from a study of blood T cell repertoires in COVID-19. Study in general: Acute and convalescent COVID-19 samples came from the United States, Italy and Spain. The analysed material was cDNA or gDNA that came from T cells, B-cell-depleted T cells, or PBMCs.

Clones were sequenced by immunoSEQ multiplex PCR, and TCRdb holds only the in-frame ones, with some missing. The sample includes about 75,000 clones, about 93% of them seen just once. The chain carries TRBV11-3 and TRBJ2-1; D is unresolved. The origin of this receptor is a human donor in a cohort sampled during active COVID-19. Sequencing used peripheral blood. CDR3 loop: CASSLVPSKQFF. The CDR3 DNA reads as TGTGCCAGCAGCTTAGTCCCATCCAAGCAGTTCTTC.